Listed below are T cell receptor beta chains from one sample, sequenced in a study of T cells in Graves' hyperthyroidism and ophthalmopathy. TCRdb recomputed calls from the multiplex PCR reads with MiXCR, one row per CDR3 protein. Here the sample spans approximately 360,000 distinct CDR3 sequences, around 25% being singletons. The sample taken for sequencing was blood. These receptors were taken from a man aged 50-59 years with Graves' hyperthyroidism. CDR3s include the opening cysteine and the closing phenylalanine or tryptophan. D genes are given only for firm matches. Clone size, where shown, is once, few, many, or a class for clones that have expanded.

j_call clone_size d_call v_call cdr3_nt cdr3_aa
TRBJ2-5 many TRBD1 TRBV20-1 TGCAGTGCTCAAGGGGGCGGGGAGACCCAGTACTTC CSAQGGGETQYF
TRBJ1-1 NA NA TRBV12-3/TRBV12-4 TGTGCCAGCGCTCCATCGACGGAGAACACTGAAGCTTTCTTT CASAPSTENTEAFF
TRBJ1-1 NA NA TRBV7-9 TGTGCCAGCAGCCCAGGGGACCGCTTGAACACTGAAGCTTTCTTT CASSPGDRLNTEAFF
TRBJ1-4 NA TRBD1 TRBV28 TGTGCCAGCAGTTGGGCAGGGGGCATTAATGAAAAACTGTTTTTT CASSWAGGINEKLFF
TRBJ2-5 few NA TRBV19 TGTGCCAGTAGCTCGGCGGGACGTCGAGAGACCCAGTACTTC CASSSAGRRETQYF
TRBJ2-7 many NA TRBV6-2/TRBV6-3 TGTGCCAGCAGGACCCCTGGGAGCTCCTACGAGCAGTACTTC CASRTPGSSYEQYF
TRBJ2-2 NA TRBD2 TRBV19 TGTGCCAGTGGGGCTACCCTAGCGGGACACGGGGAGCTGTTTTTT CASGATLAGHGELFF
TRBJ2-1 few NA TRBV4-2 TGTGCCAGCAGCCAAGATTGGCGGAACTACAATGAGCAGTTCTTC CASSQDWRNYNEQFF
TRBJ2-3 NA NA TRBV20-1 TGCAGTGCTAGAGATAGCCAGGGAGTCACAGATACGCAGTATTTT CSARDSQGVTDTQYF
TRBJ2-2 once TRBD1 TRBV29-1 TGCAGCGTTGATTTTGGGACAGACACCGGGGAGCTGTTTTTT CSVDFGTDTGELFF
TRBJ2-3 NA TRBD1 TRBV27 TGCGCCAGCAGCCAATTACAGGGGGCCCCAGATACGCAGTATTTT CASSQLQGAPDTQYF
TRBJ2-1 NA NA TRBV19 TGTGCCAGTAGTGAAGGGGTAAACTGGGACTACAATGAGCAGTTCTTC CASSEGVNWDYNEQFF
TRBJ2-1 NA NA TRBV4-2 TGTGCCAGCAGCCAAGGGAGCCAGGGTGGGCATGAGCAGTTCTTC CASSQGSQGGHEQFF
TRBJ2-1 NA TRBD1 TRBV6-5 TGTGCCAGCAGTTACTCGACAGGGTCTTTCAATGAGCAGTTCTTC CASSYSTGSFNEQFF
TRBJ2-1 NA NA TRBV20-1 TGCAGTGCTAGAGACCCGGGTGGGGACTCCTACAATGAGCAGTTCTTC CSARDPGGDSYNEQFF
TRBJ1-3 NA TRBD1 TRBV20-1 TGCAGTGCCCCCGAGGGACAGTCAGGAAACACCATATATTTT CSAPEGQSGNTIYF
TRBJ2-3 many TRBD2 TRBV7-2 TGTGCCAGCAGCTTACTAGCGGGGACTAGCACAGATACGCAGTATTTT CASSLLAGTSTDTQYF
TRBJ2-5 NA TRBD2 TRBV20-1 TGCAGTGCCGGAGCGGGAGGCGAGGGGGAGACCCAGTACTTC CSAGAGGEGETQYF
TRBJ2-5 few NA TRBV2 TGTGCCAGCACTAGGGACCTGTACCAAGAGACCCAGTACTTC CASTRDLYQETQYF
TRBJ1-5 NA NA TRBV2 TGTGCCAGCAGTCCGGGACCGTCCTATAGCAATCAGCCCCAGCATTTT CASSPGPSYSNQPQHF
TRBJ1-6 NA NA TRBV12-3/TRBV12-4 TGTGCCAGCAGCCCGACAGATTTAAATTCACCCCTCCACTTT CASSPTDLNSPLHF
TRBJ2-3 few NA TRBV11-1 TGTGCCAGCAGCTTAAGGCTCCCAGATACGCAGTATTTT CASSLRLPDTQYF
TRBJ1-6 NA TRBD1 TRBV18 TGTGCCAGCTCACGGGACAGCTATAATTCACCCCTCCACTTT CASSRDSYNSPLHF
TRBJ2-1 NA TRBD2 TRBV7-3 TGTGCCAGCAGCCGCGTCGGGGGGGCAAAGGGCGATGAGCAGTTCTTC CASSRVGGAKGDEQFF
TRBJ2-3 few TRBD1 TRBV20-1 TGCAGTGTCCGAAGACAGGGGGCTAACACAGATACGCAGTATTTT CSVRRQGANTDTQYF
TRBJ2-5 NA NA TRBV7-9 TGCGCCAGCAGCGTAGCCGGCGGGTTGTACCAAGAGACCCAGTACTTC CASSVAGGLYQETQYF
TRBJ1-2 NA NA TRBV28 TGTGCCACCCGGGGCAGGGGAGGAGGCTACACCTTC CATRGRGGGYTF
TRBJ2-1 many NA TRBV28 TGTGCCAGCAGTTCCCCCAACTACAATGAGCAGTTCTTC CASSSPNYNEQFF
TRBJ1-2 NA TRBD1 TRBV12-3/TRBV12-4 TGTGCCAGCAGTTTGGGGACAGGGGCAACGTATGGCTACACCTTC CASSLGTGATYGYTF
TRBJ2-1 many TRBD2 TRBV5-1 TGCGCCAGCAGCCGCTGGACTAGCGGGAACAATGAGCAGTTCTTC CASSRWTSGNNEQFF
TRBJ2-5 NA TRBD2 TRBV6-1 TGTGCCAGCAAGGGGGACCGGCTAGCGGGGACCCAGTACTTC CASKGDRLAGTQYF
TRBJ2-7 few NA TRBV29-1 TGCAGCGTTGTGGTCTACGAGCAGTACTTC CSVVVYEQYF
TRBJ2-7 NA NA TRBV27 TGTGCCAGCAGTCCCCTGGACAGTTTTTACGAGCAGTACTTC CASSPLDSFYEQYF
TRBJ1-2 NA NA TRBV5-1 TGCGCCAGCAGTGAGGGCTCGAACCTTAACTATGGCTACACCTTC CASSEGSNLNYGYTF
TRBJ2-3 many NA TRBV6-1 TGTGCCAGCAGTGTCTCGTTGCGTCTACCAACAGATACGCAGTATTTT CASSVSLRLPTDTQYF
TRBJ2-5 NA NA TRBV20-1 TGCAGTGCTCTAGAGATTATCCGGGAGACCCAGTACTTC CSALEIIRETQYF
TRBJ2-7 few NA TRBV7-2 TGTGCCAGCAGCTTATCTCTAGAGGACGAGCAGTACTTC CASSLSLEDEQYF
TRBJ2-7 few TRBD2 TRBV10-3 TGTGCCATCAGGGGGACTAGCGGGAACCACGAGCAGTACTTC CAIRGTSGNHEQYF